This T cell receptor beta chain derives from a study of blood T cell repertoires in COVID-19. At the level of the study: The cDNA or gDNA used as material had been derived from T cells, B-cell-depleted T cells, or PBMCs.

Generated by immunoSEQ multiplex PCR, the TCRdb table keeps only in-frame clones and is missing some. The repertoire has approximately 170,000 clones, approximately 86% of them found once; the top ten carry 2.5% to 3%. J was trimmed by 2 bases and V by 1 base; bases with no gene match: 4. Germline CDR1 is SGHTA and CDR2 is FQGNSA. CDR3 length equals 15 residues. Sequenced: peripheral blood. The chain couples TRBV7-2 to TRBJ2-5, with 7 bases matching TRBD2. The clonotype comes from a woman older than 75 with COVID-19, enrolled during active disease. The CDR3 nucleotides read TGTGCCAGCAGCTTAGTGGGGGGGATTCAAGAGACCCAGTACTTC. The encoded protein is CASSLVGGIQETQYF.